This entry lists 31 T cell receptor beta chains sequenced from one sample in a study of regulatory T cells in long-lasting Graves disease. Libraries of TCR beta came from iRepertoire HTBI primers plus Arm-PCR of CDR3 regions. One entry per CDR3 protein, called by TCRdb with MiXCR from the multiplex PCR reads. This sample has nearly 350,000 distinct CDR3 sequences, with about 18% found just once. The time point was: persistent/refractory GD, antithyroid drugs over 5 years with positive TRAb. Generation of the TCR library employed RNA extracted from PBMCs. This specimen consisted of peripheral blood mononuclear cells (PBMCs), obtained when the disease was refractory, from a patient treated with antithyroid drugs. The receptors originated from a female donor with Graves disease.

In its sample, this clonotype was seen many times. The chain employs TRBV12-3 or TRBV12-4 and TRBJ1-6, with 9 bases matching TRBD1. This CDR3 region has 16 residues. V was clipped by 2 bases and J by 14 bases; unmatched bases: 13. The DNA for the CDR3 is TGTGCCAGCAGTTTATCCACAGGGGGCGGGAATTCGGCCCTCCACTTT. Translation gives CASSLSTGGGNSALHF.

This clonotype was seen repeatedly, ten times or more. The chain is built from TRBV6-5 and TRBJ2-7; a weak D match, TRBD2 (6 bases). V lost 2 bases and J lost 2, with 16 bases in between. CDR1 is MNHEY, CDR2 SVGAGI, per germline. The CDR3 length is 16 residues. This chain's CDR3 is CASSYRVGGTTYEQYF. The CDR3 DNA sequence: TGTGCCAGCAGTTACCGGGTCGGAGGGACGACCTACGAGCAGTACTTC.

This sequence joins TRBV20-1 and TRBJ1-1; no firm D call. The CDR3 contains 15 residues. Germline V CDR1 and CDR2: DFQATT, SNEGSKA (reference sequence). Trimming took off 5 bases at V and 4 bases at J, with 20 bases between the two ends. The CDR3 here is CSALYIPFFGTEAFF. Here the CDR3 DNA reads TGCAGTGCTCTATACATCCCCTTTTTTGGCACTGAAGCTTTCTTT.

A few counts support this clonotype. This chain connects TRBV5-1 to TRBJ1-5; TRBD1 matches at 9 bases. V gave up 1 base and J gave up 4 bases; unmatched junction bases: 3. Germline V lookup: CDR1 SGHRS, CDR2 YFSETQ. The CDR3 consists of 15 residues. The CDR3 nucleotides are TGCGCCAGCAGCTTGCTCGGGACAGGGAATCAGCCCCAGCATTTT. As protein: CASSLLGTGNQPQHF.

This clonotype was picked up a small number of times. J is TRBJ1-2 and V is TRBV6-5, with TRBD1 identical over 7 bases. CDR1 and CDR2 (germline): MNHEY, SVGAGI. There are 15 residues in the CDR3. Germline trimming cut 0 bases from V and 6 bases from J; bases unmatched to any gene: 7. As DNA, the CDR3 is TGTGCCAGCAGTTACTCTATTGAGACAGGGCATGGCTACACCTTC. Its translation is CASSYSIETGHGYTF.

The CDR3: CASSAAGTSGSYEQYF. CDR3 nucleotide sequence: TGCGCCAGCAGCGCGGCCGGGACTAGCGGATCCTACGAGCAGTACTTC. The chain employs TRBV5-1 and TRBJ2-7; 11 bases agree with TRBD2. Germline assignment: CDR1 SGHRS and CDR2 YFSETQ. The V segment lost 4 bases and the J segment 1 base; nucleotides outside the gene matches: 7. There are 16 residues in the CDR3. Full variable domain (outside the CDR3, taken from reference TRBV5-1 and TRBJ2-7): KAGVTQTPRYLIKTRGQQVTLSCSPISGHRSVSWYQQTPGQGLQFLFEYFSETQRNKGNFPGRFSGRQFSNSRSEMNVSTLELGDSALYLCASSAAGTSGSYEQYFGPGTRLTVT.

This clonotype appeared many times. V usage is TRBV6-5 and J usage is TRBJ1-2, with D uncertain. Germline V gene sequence: CDR1 MNHEY, CDR2 SVGAGI. This CDR3 is built from 14 residues. Trimming removed 0 bases from V and 6 bases from J, with 11 bases in between. DNA of the CDR3: TGTGCCAGCAGTTACTCGACACAAAGAAATGGCTACACCTTC. Its protein product is CASSYSTQRNGYTF.

The V call is TRBV28, the J call TRBJ2-7, with TRBD1 matching 10 bases. CDR3 length: 13 residues. With V trimmed by 6 bases and J by 5 bases, 4 bases remained unmatched. CDR1 is MDHEN and CDR2 is SYDVKM in the germline V gene. For the CDR3, the DNA is TGTGCCAGCAGCTGGGACAGGGGACACGAGCAGTACTTC. Protein: CASSWDRGHEQYF.

In its sample, this clonotype was seen many times. The J gene is TRBJ1-1, the V gene TRBV6-1; D perhaps matches TRBD1 (5 bases). The V and J ends lost 4 bases and 7 bases respectively, with 10 bases between them. The germline V gene encodes CDR1 MNHNS and CDR2 SASEGT. The CDR3 is 12 residues long. CDR3 loop: CASSVGGNEAFF. CDR3 nucleotide sequence: TGTGCCAGCAGTGTCGGGGGGAATGAAGCTTTCTTT.

In its sample, this clonotype was seen many times. The rearrangement uses TRBV5-1 and TRBJ1-4, with D unresolved. The CDR3 length is 15 residues. V shed 6 bases and J shed 0 bases, with 12 bases lying between them. From germline, CDR1 is SGHRS and CDR2 YFSETQ. The DNA of the CDR3 is TGCGCCAGCAAGGTCAGGACTGCAACTAATGAAAAACTGTTTTTT. This translates into CASKVRTATNEKLFF.

This clonotype was observed at least ten times. CDR3 DNA sequence: TGTGCCACCAGTGAACGACAGGGGCATGGCTACACCTTC. It codes for CATSERQGHGYTF. The V and J genes are TRBV24-1 and TRBJ1-2, with 8 bases aligning to TRBD1. CDR1 KGHDR and CDR2 SFDVKD come from the germline V gene. Trimming cost V 4 bases and J 6 bases; bases outside gene matches: 3. The CDR3 spans 13 residues.

This clonotype came up many times. The chain joins TRBV5-1 to TRBJ1-1; TRBD1 is a possible D gene (5 bases). CDR1 is SGHRS and CDR2 is YFSETQ in the germline V gene. The CDR3 runs 15 residues. Trimming shortened V by 0 bases and J by 5 bases, and 14 bases separated the two germline ends. The chain's CDR3 is CASSLGMGLETEAFF. CDR3 in DNA: TGCGCCAGCAGCTTGGGTATGGGGCTGGAGACTGAAGCTTTCTTT.

Concerning this clonotype: Since a much larger clone is just one base distant, this may be a read error. V usage is TRBV2 and J usage is TRBJ2-7, with 8 bases lining up with TRBD2. CDR1 is SNHLY, CDR2 FYNNEI, per germline. The CDR3 has 13 amino acids. Losses at the gene ends were 4 bases for V and 4 bases for J; bases not matched to a gene: 3. CDR3 protein: CASSGAGVYEQYF. The CDR3 nucleotides read TGTGCCAGCAGTGGAGCGGGGGTATACGAGCAGTACTTC.

This clonotype occurred a few times. The CDR3 coding sequence is TGTGCCAGCAGCCCAACCGACAGGTATCCCGAGCAGTACTTC. It codes for CASSPTDRYPEQYF. The chain has TRBV4-2 and TRBJ2-7, with D maybe TRBD1 (6 bases). CDR3 length: 14 amino acids. The V end lost 4 bases, the J end lost 6 bases, and 16 bases lay between the germline ends. Germline CDR1 and CDR2: LGHNA and YNFKEQ.

The table lists this clonotype with a few counts. The rearrangement uses TRBV6-2 or TRBV6-3 and TRBJ1-5, with D possibly being TRBD1 (5 bases). Trimming cost V 7 bases and J 6 bases, with 16 bases left between them. The CDR3 runs 14 residues. CDR1 and CDR2 from the germline V gene are MNHEY and SVGEGT. The CDR3 sequence: CASTGAGGGQPQHF. In DNA, the CDR3 is TGTGCCAGCACTGGGGCGGGGGGTGGTCAGCCCCAGCATTTT.

The rearrangement links TRBV6-2 or TRBV6-3 to TRBJ2-2; 8 positions agree with TRBD1. CDR1 is MNHEY and CDR2 is SVGEGT in the germline V gene. The CDR3 consists of 17 residues. The J segment lost 5 bases and the V segment lost 2 bases, leaving 10 bases of the junction unmatched. The CDR3 nucleotides are TGTGCCAGCAGTTACCCGACAGGGGCTGGGGGAACCGGGGAGCTGTTTTTT. Translating it yields CASSYPTGAGGTGELFF.

At least ten counts were recorded for this clonotype. The V call is TRBV11-3, the J call TRBJ1-2; D uncertain. The CDR3 length is 16 residues. Between the trimmed V and J ends, which lost 0 bases and 7 bases, there was a span of 18 bases. Per the germline V gene, CDR1 is SGHNT and CDR2 is YENEEA. CDR3 bases: TGTGCCAGCAGCTTAGATTACAGCAGCCTAGGGTCTGGCTACACCTTC. Its protein product is CASSLDYSSLGSGYTF.

Here the CDR3 reads CASSLDWATATDTQYF. The DNA for the CDR3 is TGTGCCAGCAGCTTAGATTGGGCTACTGCGACAGATACGCAGTATTTT. The chain links TRBV11-2 to TRBJ2-3; D not resolved. V lost 0 bases and J lost 3, with 13 bases in between. Germline lookup yields CDR1 SGHAT and CDR2 FQNNGV. CDR3 length: 16 amino acids. Supplemented by reference TRBV11-2 and TRBJ2-3, the full variable domain reads EAGVAQSPRYKIIEKRQSVAFWCNPISGHATLYWYQQILGQGPKLLIQFQNNGVVDDSQLPKDRFSAERLKGVDSTLKIQPAKLEDSAVYLCASSLDWATATDTQYFGPGTRLTVL.

The sample holds many counts of this clonotype. V usage is TRBV28 and J usage is TRBJ1-1; 8 nucleotides align to TRBD1. There are 17 residues in the CDR3. V trimming: 2 bases; J trimming: 4 bases; junction bases outside the gene matches: 12. CDR1 is MDHEN, CDR2 SYDVKM, per germline. CDR3 loop: CASSLPSRGRWSTEAFF. DNA for the CDR3: TGTGCCAGCAGTTTACCCTCCAGGGGGCGGTGGTCCACTGAAGCTTTCTTT.

The V and J genes are TRBV6-2 or TRBV6-3 and TRBJ1-5, with D maybe TRBD1 (6 bases). The CDR3 extends over 15 amino acids. With 3 bases removed from V and 5 bases from J, the gap between germline ends came to 14 bases. CDR1 is MNHEY and CDR2 is SVGEGT in the germline V gene. The CDR3 bases are TGTGCCAGCAGTTATTCAGAACAGGGCTATCAGCCCCAGCATTTT. Its translation is CASSYSEQGYQPQHF.

Concerning this clonotype itself: With a far larger clone one base away, a read error is the likely cause. The CDR3 carries no conserved terminal phenylalanine or tryptophan, so it likely arises from a read error. This sequence joins TRBV6-5 and TRBJ2-5, with D tentatively TRBD2 (7 bases). The germline CDR1 and CDR2 sequences are MNHEY and SVGAGI. The ends were cut back, 4 bases at V and 2 bases at J, with 14 bases in the middle. The CDR3 is 15 amino acids. The CDR3 region is CASSLGGDIQETQYS. The CDR3 bases are TGTGCCAGCAGTTTGGGGGGGGACATACAAGAGACCCAGTACTCC.

This clonotype was found many times. The chain joins TRBV12-3 or TRBV12-4 to TRBJ2-5; weak D call: TRBD1 (5 bases). With 6 bases removed from V and 2 bases from J, the gap between germline ends came to 13 bases. The CDR3 runs 14 residues. The CDR3 sequence: CASSNTTAQETQYF. For the CDR3, the DNA is TGTGCCAGCAGCAATACGACAGCGCAAGAGACCCAGTACTTC.

This clonotype has just a few counts. The chain employs TRBV18 and TRBJ1-6; 7 bases match TRBD1. J lost 7 bases, V lost 4 bases, and 7 bases had no gene match. Looked up from germline, CDR1 is KGHSH and CDR2 is LQKENI. The CDR3 length is 15 residues. The CDR3 coding sequence is TGTGCCAGCTCACTTTACAGGGGACGAAATTCACCCCTCCACTTT. Translating gives CASSLYRGRNSPLHF.

This clonotype was counted ten times or more. The chain employs TRBV7-9 and TRBJ1-5; TRBD1 aligns across 7 bases. J lost 2 bases, V lost 4 bases, and 2 bases had no gene match. The V gene's germline CDR1 is SEHNR and CDR2 FQNEAQ (reference sequence). The length of the CDR3 is 14 residues. CDR3 sequence reads: CASSSGQGNQPQHF. In DNA form, the CDR3 reads TGTGCCAGCAGCTCTGGACAGGGCAATCAGCCCCAGCATTTT.

At least ten counts were recorded for this clonotype. This chain uses TRBV2 with TRBJ1-5, with a tentative D call TRBD1 (5 bases). The V end was cut by 3 bases, the J end by 6 bases, with 12 bases between. The CDR3 is 14 amino acids. CDR1 is SNHLY, CDR2 FYNNEI, per germline. The CDR3 DNA reads as TGTGCCAGCAGTGATGTCTGGGGGGGTCAGCCCCAGCATTTT. Translation: CASSDVWGGQPQHF. Filled out from reference TRBV2 and TRBJ1-5, the complete variable domain reads EPEVTQTPSHQVTQMGQEVILRCVPISNHLYFYWYRQILGQKVEFLVSFYNNEISEKSEIFDDQFSVERPDGSNFTLKIRSTKLEDSAMYFCASSDVWGGQPQHFGDGTRLSIL.

At least ten counts were recorded for this clonotype. This chain links TRBV28 with TRBJ1-4; 10 bases match TRBD1. The V segment lost 7 bases and the J segment 5 bases; nucleotides outside the gene matches: 7. The germline V gene has CDR1 MDHEN and CDR2 SYDVKM. The CDR3 contains 15 residues. CDR3 DNA sequence: TGTGCCAGCACTGACAGGGGGCCAGCCAATGAAAAACTGTTTTTT. This sequence encodes CASTDRGPANEKLFF.

The chain uses TRBV7-9 and TRBJ1-2; the D gene is possibly TRBD1 (6 bases). CDR1 SEHNR and CDR2 FQNEAQ come from the germline V gene (reference sequence). The CDR3 consists of 15 residues. Trimming removed 5 bases at V and 8 bases at J, with 21 bases between. Here the CDR3 DNA reads TGTGCCAGCAGCCCCGGACAGAGCCTTAAAGGGGGCTACACCTTC. It yields the protein CASSPGQSLKGGYTF.

This clonotype appeared a few times. The genes are TRBV19 and TRBJ1-6; D possibly corresponds to TRBD1 (6 bases). The V and J ends lost 6 bases and 8 bases respectively, with 14 bases between them. The CDR3 is 14 residues long. From germline, CDR1 is LNHDA and CDR2 SQIVND (reference sequence). CDR3 coding DNA: TGTGCCAGTAGGAACCAGGGGCCGGATTCACCCCTCCACTTT. This sequence encodes CASRNQGPDSPLHF. The variable domain in full, with the rest retrieved from reference TRBV19 and TRBJ1-6, is DGGITQSPKYLFRKEGQNVTLSCEQNLNHDAMYWYRQDPGQGLRLIYYSQIVNDFQKGDIAEGYSVSREKKESFPLTVTSAQKNPTAFYLCASRNQGPDSPLHFGNGTRLTVT.

The table lists this clonotype with a few counts. The chain joins TRBV29-1 to TRBJ2-7; possible D gene TRBD1, 7 bases. Germline lookup yields CDR1 SQVTM and CDR2 ANQGSEA. This CDR3 region has 13 residues. V was shortened by 4 bases and J by 1 base, with 11 bases between the two germline ends. For the CDR3, the DNA is TGCAGCGTTGGGAGGGACAGATCCTACGAGCAGTACTTC. Its protein is CSVGRDRSYEQYF.

On this clonotype: A read error may explain this, as a much larger clone is one base away. The rearrangement links TRBV28 to TRBJ1-6; D might be TRBD1 (5 bases). V was clipped by 6 bases and J by 9 bases, with 21 bases between them. This CDR3 region has 16 residues. Germline V gives CDR1 MDHEN, CDR2 SYDVKM. The chain's CDR3 is CASRRRGSRLGSPLHF. The CDR3 region has the DNA TGTGCCAGCAGAAGACGGGGGTCGAGATTAGGTTCACCCCTCCACTTT.

The CDR3 sequence is CASSPPASPGNTIYF. The CDR3 bases are TGTGCCAGCTCACCACCGGCCTCCCCTGGAAACACCATATATTTT. The V gene is TRBV18, the J gene TRBJ1-3; D not resolved. CDR3 length: 15 amino acids. V lost 0 bases, J lost 2 bases, and 8 bases lay in between. CDR1 is KGHSH and CDR2 is LQKENI in the germline V gene.